This T cell receptor (beta chain) was found in a study of blood T cells in healthy people across ages. V was shortened by 0 bases and J by 2 bases, with 9 bases between the two germline ends. The germline V gene encodes CDR1 LGHNA and CDR2 YNFKEQ. The CDR3 has 15 residues. Regarding the study as a whole: Unsorted PBMC input precluded a conclusive naive versus antigen-experienced comparison. Versus aged donors, long-lived donors had higher diversity and more naive CD4+ cells.

With regard to this clonotype: The target antigen is unknown.

Each donor had about 10 milliliters of peripheral blood drawn. Together with a sample-barcoded 5' primer, a J-beta primer mix was included in a second PCR lasting about 6 to 12 cycles. Using its own MiXCR run on the 5' RACE reads, TCRdb lists one record per CDR3 protein. The sample carries around 800,000 distinct CDR3 sequences, roughly 46% recorded once. This sequence originates from a man at least 80 years old in good health. The specimen was blood. The genes are TRBV4-2 and TRBJ2-3; no reliable D call. In DNA form, the CDR3 reads TGTGCCAGCAGCCAAGATAGGTGGGACACAGATACGCAGTATTTT. Amino acids: CASSQDRWDTDTQYF.